Described below is a single T cell receptor (beta chain) sequence and its context. Its antigen is not known. The data were obtained in a study of shared clonotypes between healthy human individuals. Study-level background: Plates per donor: three CD4 naive, three CD4 memory, two CD8 naive, one CD8 memory.

Study-wide results and caveats: It was observed that roughly 5.4% of naive CD4 clonotypes were shared across several donors. Relative to memory subsets, naive subsets generally showed larger estimated richness.

Authors' data handling: Without quality scores, immunoSEQ junctional reads could not be filtered like full-length reads. Generated by immunoSEQ multiplex PCR, the TCRdb table keeps only in-frame clones and is missing some. Clone size and V and J calls were adopted from that table, with D and trimming inferred from the DNA. The sample lists approximately 2.4 million clones, almost 96% occurring once. This TCR was recovered from a man younger than 35 in good health. Sequenced sample: naive CD4+ T cells sorted from blood. Noted subset: CD45RA+ positively selected.

CDR3 sequence reads: CSGREGQGAEQYF. Written as DNA, the CDR3 is TGCAGCGGGAGGGAGGGACAGGGGGCCGAGCAGTACTTC. This chain joins TRBV29-1 and TRBJ2-7; 12 positions match TRBD1. CDR1 and CDR2 from the germline V gene are SQVTM and ANQGSEA. The CDR3 has 13 amino acids. The V gene end was trimmed by 7 bases and the J gene end by 6 bases; junction bases not matched to a gene: 7.